The TCR beta chain described here comes from a study of shared clonotypes between healthy human individuals (dated by TCRdb to 2018 to 2020). At the level of the whole study: Three men and two women, aged 18 to 49 years, made up the cohort. For each donor, three plates each were used for CD4 naive and CD4 memory, two plates were used for CD8 naive, and one plate was used for CD8 memory. To estimate repertoire size and how much clonotypes are shared between individuals, the study performed deep sequencing of blood TCR repertoires from roughly five healthy adults. To increase sequencing depth and limit assay-specific biases, different laboratories used diverse techniques to prepare libraries and sequence TCR repertoires. Leukapheresis yielded between about 0.9 and 9.5 billion PBMCs per donor.

Taken from the germline V gene, the CDR1 and CDR2 loops are SGHTA and FQGNSA. Unmatched junction bases come to 15, with V trimmed by 0 bases and J by 5 bases. Reading from cysteine to phenylalanine, the CDR3 counts 20 amino acids. Of all the DNA, just the CDR3 is kept, 60 bases in frame from base 1. Using the deep immunoSEQ assay, TCR CDR3 regions were amplified from genomic DNA by multiplex PCR. Extracted genomic DNA from each cell subset was distributed evenly across all wells of several immunoSEQ 96-well plates, and each plate was treated as a replicate. For sorted subsets, each replicate PCR was loaded with roughly 0.2 ug genomic DNA, equivalent to 30,000 or so T cell genomes. Purified libraries were quantified with a Qubit 3.0 fluorometer, sized on a Bioanalyzer 2100, and re-quantified with the KAPA Library Quantification kit. Each immunoSEQ 96-well plate was sequenced on its own single-read 150-cycle Illumina NextSeq 550 flow cell. For the original study's pipeline: Because the immunoSEQ output included only junctional sequences and no quality scores, the filtering could not be the same as the filtering used for full-length reads. Sequences were annotated with PyIR, a Python wrapper for IgBLAST v1.9, using IMGT germline references to assign V/J genes and CDR3. Any read was removed if the V/J assignment was weak (E-value above 1e-6), the CDR3 was missing, or the read contained stop codons, out-of-frame junctions, or ambiguous translated residues. A V3J clonotype was defined by an identical inferred V gene, J gene, and CDR3 amino acid sequence. Percentage overlap between repertoires was computed as shared unique clonotypes divided by the size of the smaller repertoire. RTK rarefaction, the Chao1 estimator, and Recon v2.1 estimates of unobserved clonotypes were used to assess repertoire richness. Generation probabilities were computed with OLGA for all TCRbeta clonotypes obtained by the gDNA method from several donors. Here the immuneACCESS table is served through TCRdb, limited to in-frame sequences with V and J called. Missing clones are a known gap in these copies; in checked studies unresolved V genes cover under half, and the rest lacks a known reason. The V and J calls and clone size are taken from that table; D and trimming were inferred from the DNA. The sample profile shows about 2.2 million clones; under 95% of them were found once. In total, the top ten clones hold about 1.5% of the sample.

For the CD8 naive samples, CD45RO-negative cells were positively selected for CCR7, yielding a CD45RA+CCR7+ population from which TemRA cells were excluded. The donors were healthy, HIV-negative adults with no recently reported acute infections or vaccinations. Every donor was a Caucasian adult living in Nashville, Tennessee, USA. Blood was collected by leukapheresis, and PBMCs were isolated by Ficoll-Histopaque density gradient centrifugation and then cryopreserved in liquid nitrogen vapor phase. Analytical flow cytometry was used to check the purity and quantity of every magnetically sorted T cell population. From each sorted fraction, genomic DNA was isolated and quantified by UV absorbance on a Nanodrop 2000c. This clone was recorded only once. This receptor's antigen is unknown. The sample holds no much larger clone one base away, and base qualities are not on file. Findings and caveats that apply to the study as a whole: Rarefaction of sorted-subset datasets indicated incomplete sequencing despite the large sequencing depth. Larger estimated clonotype richness was generally found for naive subsets than for memory subsets. Sampling was restricted to blood, and TCR repertoires in tissue are likely to differ from TCR repertoires in blood. Pairwise subsampling indicated that sequencing depth was expected to affect the degree of clonotype sharing among donors. Roughly 5.2% of naive CD4, 3% to 4% of naive CD8, 2.3% of memory CD4, and 0.35% to 0.5% of memory CD8 clonotypes were shared across a few donors. The genetic and exposure-history diversity represented was limited by the small number of donors. Higher generation probabilities were observed for clonotypes shared by all four sorted-subset donors than for non-shared clonotypes.

The chain employs TRBV7-2 and TRBJ2-2; TRBD2 lines up with 10 middle nucleotides. The sample comprised naive CD8+ T cells from PBMCs. This sample's cell subset or site label indicates: CD45RA+CCR7+. The sequence came from a man younger than 35 in good health. Some clones in this sample may be carry-over from other donors' samples. DNA sequence: TGTGCCAGCAGCTTAGCCGTACTAGCGGGACACAGGGCAGGGACCGGGGAGCTGTTTTTT. It encodes CASSLAVLAGHRAGTGELFF.